This T cell receptor (beta chain) was recorded in a study of a mutant IDH1 vaccine in newly diagnosed glioma (dated by TCRdb to the early 2020s). For the wider study: Eight vaccinations were administered to patients in weeks 1, 3, 5, 7, 11, 15, 19 and 23, corresponding to visits V03 through V10. Vaccination started 4-6 weeks after radiotherapy alone, or was given together with temozolomide cycles in the groups whose treatment included chemotherapy. The approximately 29 treated patients were roughly 62% male and approximately 40% female, with a mean age of roughly 42 years. Before enrollment, patients had received standard therapy of radiotherapy alone, temozolomide alone, or radiochemotherapy with temozolomide; most received the combination. Peripheral blood samples were drawn at six visits, namely V03 (baseline), V05, V07, V10, V12 and V13. Longitudinal TCRB deep sequencing was performed for 25 to 30 treated patients wherever samples were available for exploratory analyses.

Between the V and J ends, shortened by 5 bases and 3 bases respectively, the junction contains 10 bases. CDR1 SGHVS and CDR2 FNYEAQ were looked up in the germline V gene. Including the terminal cysteine and phenylalanine, the CDR3 comprises 13 residues. Here the CDR3 DNA is all that survives: 39 bases in frame from base 1. Broader findings and caveats from the paper: Immune responses induced by the vaccine were seen in around 93% of patients across multiple MHC alleles. Selection of PBMC samples for TCRB deep sequencing was based on availability. Changes in the top peripheral T cell clonotypes picked up by TCRB sequencing did not appear to be linked to pseudoprogression. The authors noted that analyses of patient blood samples could not be reproduced because of sample limitations.

Library construction relied on the immunoSEQ multiplex PCR assay. The hsTCRB Kit was used according to the manufacturer's protocol to amplify rearranged TCR beta chain sequences. Sequencing of TCRB libraries was carried out on an Illumina MiSeq. The original methods were these. The kit vendor's proprietary platform handled demultiplexing, trimming and gene mapping. Sourced from immuneACCESS, this table was stored by TCRdb with only in-frame sequences that have V and J called. A share of the clones is absent; for the studies checked, an unresolved V gene accounts for under half, and the remainder has no known explanation. That table furnishes V, J and clone size, whereas the DNA furnished D and trimming. This sample holds 35,000 to 40,000 clones; 81% were observed only once. Approximately 5.1% of the sample comes from the top ten. The time point label corresponds to: week 23, last vaccination. A 20-mer mutant IDH1 peptide at 300 micrograms in Montanide made up each vaccine dose, which was injected subcutaneously together with topical imiquimod. Newly diagnosed WHO grade 3 or 4 IDH1-mutant astrocytomas showing loss of nuclear ATRX were present in the donors. The samples were drawn from NOA16, a multicentre, single-arm, open-label phase I trial in Germany that tested a mutant IDH1 peptide vaccine in humans for the first time. The DNeasy Blood and Tissue Kit was used to extract genomic DNA from EDTA blood for TCRB sequencing.

As for this clone: Its antigen is unknown. No base-level quality is on record; no much larger clone is a single base apart.

The material was PBMCs, obtained from a glioma patient whose treatment included an IDH1 peptide vaccine. The source of this sequence is a man aged 40-49 years with glioma. The receptor chain draws on TRBV7-6 and TRBJ1-1, with the D gene too uncertain to name. The CDR3 reads as follows: CASSAHRDTEAFF. DNA sequence: TGTGCCAGCAGCGCACACAGAGACACTGAAGCTTTCTTT.